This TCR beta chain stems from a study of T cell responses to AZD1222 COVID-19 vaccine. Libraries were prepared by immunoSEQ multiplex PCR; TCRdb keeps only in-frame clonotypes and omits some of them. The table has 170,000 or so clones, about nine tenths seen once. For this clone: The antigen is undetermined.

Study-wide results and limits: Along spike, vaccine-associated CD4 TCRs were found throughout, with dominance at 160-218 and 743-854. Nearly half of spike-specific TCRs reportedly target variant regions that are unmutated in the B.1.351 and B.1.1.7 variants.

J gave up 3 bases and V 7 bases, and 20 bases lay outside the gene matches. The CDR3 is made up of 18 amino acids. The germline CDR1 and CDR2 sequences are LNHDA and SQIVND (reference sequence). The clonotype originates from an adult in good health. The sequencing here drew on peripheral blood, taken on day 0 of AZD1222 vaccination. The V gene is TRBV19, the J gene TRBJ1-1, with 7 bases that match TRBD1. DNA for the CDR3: TGTGCCAGTATCAAAAGGCCAGGGGGTTTAGGGGAGTACACTGAAGCTTTCTTT. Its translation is CASIKRPGGLGEYTEAFF.